This T cell receptor beta chain was sequenced for a study of vaccination effects on CD4 cells after COVID-19. Study-wide background: Each person got two doses of an mRNA SARS-CoV-2 vaccine, BNT162b2 or mRNA-1273.

Repertoires were generated with immunoSEQ multiplex PCR, while TCRdb's copy carries only in-frame clones and drops some. The table records tens of thousands of clones, about 79% of them present only once. Ahead of sequencing, the ViraFEST assay grew antigen-specific CD4+ T cells using viral peptide pools. Culturing for approximately 10 days preceded CD4+ T cell isolation. None of these healthy vaccinees had been infected with SARS-CoV-2 before vaccination. Two million PBMC were seeded per well and grown in the presence of around 10 IU/ml IL-2 and 8.5 to 10 ug/ml peptides. This clone was picked up one time. Its antigen is undetermined. The CDR3 has 15 amino acids. In germline, CDR1 is GTSNPN, CDR2 SVGIG (reference sequence). Unmatched junction bases numbered 9, after V lost 3 bases and J lost 2 bases. Overall study findings and caveats: Marked contraction was observed in infection-induced and vaccine-induced clones late after vaccination.

The clonotype comes from a human donor who received a COVID-19 vaccine. The chain combines TRBV30 with TRBJ2-5, with 7 bases matching TRBD1. Sequencing was performed on CD4+ T cells from PBMCs cultured with SARS-CoV-2 spike peptides, taken before COVID-19 vaccination. This chain's CDR3 is CAWSAGTVGQETQYF. CDR3 in DNA: TGTGCCTGGAGCGCCGGGACAGTTGGGCAAGAGACCCAGTACTTC.